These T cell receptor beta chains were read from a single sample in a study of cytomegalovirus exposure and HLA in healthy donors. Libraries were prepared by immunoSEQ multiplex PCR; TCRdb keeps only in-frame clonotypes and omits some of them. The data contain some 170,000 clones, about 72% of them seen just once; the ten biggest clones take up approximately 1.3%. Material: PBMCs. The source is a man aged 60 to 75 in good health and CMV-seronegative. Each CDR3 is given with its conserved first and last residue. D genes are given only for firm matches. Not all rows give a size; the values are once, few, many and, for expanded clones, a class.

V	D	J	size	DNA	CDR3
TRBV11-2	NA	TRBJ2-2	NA	TGTGCCAGCAGCCAAGGCAGGTCCGGGAAGCTGTTTTTT	CASSQGRSGKLFF
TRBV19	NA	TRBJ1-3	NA	TGTGCCAGTAGTTGGGGACCGGGACTGCACTCTGGAAACACCATATATTTT	CASSWGPGLHSGNTIYF
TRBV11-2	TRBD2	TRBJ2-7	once	TGTGCCAGCAGCTCGACGTCGACTAGCGGGTACTACGAGCAGTACTTC	CASSSTSTSGYYEQYF
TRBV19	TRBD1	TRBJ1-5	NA	TGTGCCAGTAGTCTGTCAACAGGGGGCAAGAATCAGCCCCAGCATTTT	CASSLSTGGKNQPQHF
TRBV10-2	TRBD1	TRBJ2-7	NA	TGCGCCAGCAGTAATGACAGGGTTGGCGAGCAGTACTTC	CASSNDRVGEQYF
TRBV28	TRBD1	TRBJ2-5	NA	TGTGCCAGCAGTTTATCCCGACACAGGGGGCTCCAAGAGACCCAGTACTTC	CASSLSRHRGLQETQYF
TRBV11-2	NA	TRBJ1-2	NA	TGTGCCAGCAGCCCAAGGCCACAGGCTAATGGCTACACCTTC	CASSPRPQANGYTF
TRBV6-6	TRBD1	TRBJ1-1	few	TGTGCCAGCAGTCGGACAGGGGGGGGGACTGAAGCTTTCTTT	CASSRTGGGTEAFF
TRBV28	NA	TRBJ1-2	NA	TGTGCCGCTTCCGGGGGGAACTATGGCTACACCTTC	CAASGGNYGYTF
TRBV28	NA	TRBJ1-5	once	TGTGCCAGCAGTTTGTCACAGGATGGCAATCAGCCCCAGCATTTT	CASSLSQDGNQPQHF
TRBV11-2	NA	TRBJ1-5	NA	TGTGCCAGCAGCTTGGCAGACAATCAGCCCCAGCATTTT	CASSLADNQPQHF
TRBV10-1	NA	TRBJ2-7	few	TGCGCCAGCAGTGAGTCGAGAGTCCACGAGCAGTACTTC	CASSESRVHEQYF
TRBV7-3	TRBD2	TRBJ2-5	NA	TGTGCCAGCAGCCATCTAGCGGACCGAGAGACCCAGTACTTC	CASSHLADRETQYF
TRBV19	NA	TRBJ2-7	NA	TGTGCCAGTAGTATTGCGCCCGGCAGGGGCTACGAGCAGTACTTC	CASSIAPGRGYEQYF
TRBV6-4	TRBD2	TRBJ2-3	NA	TGTGCCAGCAGTGACGGTCCAGCGGGGGACACAGATACGCAGTATTTT	CASSDGPAGDTDTQYF